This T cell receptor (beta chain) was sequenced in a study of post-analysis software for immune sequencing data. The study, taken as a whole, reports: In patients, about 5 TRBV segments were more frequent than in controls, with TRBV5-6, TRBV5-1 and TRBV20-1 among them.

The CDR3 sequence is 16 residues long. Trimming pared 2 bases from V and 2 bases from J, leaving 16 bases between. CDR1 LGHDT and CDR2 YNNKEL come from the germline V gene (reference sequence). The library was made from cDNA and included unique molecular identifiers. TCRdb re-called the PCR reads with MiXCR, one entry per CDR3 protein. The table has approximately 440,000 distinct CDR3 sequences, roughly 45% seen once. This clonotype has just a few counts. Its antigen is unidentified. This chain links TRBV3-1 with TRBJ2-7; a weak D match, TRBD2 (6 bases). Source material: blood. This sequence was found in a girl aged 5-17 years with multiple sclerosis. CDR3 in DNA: TGTGCCAGCAGCCAATCCGGAGGATGGGGGGCCTACGAGCAGTACTTC. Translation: CASSQSGGWGAYEQYF.